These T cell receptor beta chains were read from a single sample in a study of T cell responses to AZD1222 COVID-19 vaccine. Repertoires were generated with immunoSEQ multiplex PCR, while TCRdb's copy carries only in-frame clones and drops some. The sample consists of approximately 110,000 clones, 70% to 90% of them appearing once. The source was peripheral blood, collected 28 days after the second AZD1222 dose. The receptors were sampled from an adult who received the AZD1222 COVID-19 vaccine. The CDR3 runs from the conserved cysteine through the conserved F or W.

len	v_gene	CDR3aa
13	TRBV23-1	CASTSPGNTEAFF
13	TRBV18	CASSPQGLETQYF
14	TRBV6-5	CASLRGTGNEKLFF
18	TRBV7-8	CASSLGEPGQGLNEKLFF
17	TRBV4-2	CASSQELGGGDTGELFF
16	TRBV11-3	CASSPNRQGTHQPQHF
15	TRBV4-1	CASSQDPFLVGEQFF
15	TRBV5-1	CASSSTGNSGYEQYF
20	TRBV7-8	CASSHLSRDRALARNYGYTF
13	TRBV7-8	CASSLGQNYEQYF
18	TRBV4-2	CASSPNPSTGVIQETQYF
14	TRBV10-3	CAISVGEENQPQHF
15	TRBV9	CASSDGRTLYNEQFF
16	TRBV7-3	CASSQRGTSEVETQYF
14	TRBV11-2	CASSRDRGLQPQHF
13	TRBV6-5	CASSPEGWVGAFF
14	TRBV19	CATSLGGSNQPQHF
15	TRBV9	CASSESPSAPDTQYF
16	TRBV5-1	CASSLIRNLGSYEQYF
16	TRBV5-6	CASSLESRDLHTEAFF
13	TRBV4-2	CASSQASGESAFF
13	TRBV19	CASKTGDRSPLHF
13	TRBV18	CASSADRAAEAFF
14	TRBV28	CASSRRTSYNEQFF
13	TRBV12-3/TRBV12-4	CASSLQLGTEAFF
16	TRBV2	CASRDRDRAINQPQHF
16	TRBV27	CASSFFRLAGVDTQYF
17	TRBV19	CASSIRRGQGLRQPQHF
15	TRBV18	CASSPESHREETQYF
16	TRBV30	CAWTYHGPTEAQPQHF
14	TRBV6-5	CASSSQGTGQPQHF
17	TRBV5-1	CASSLPLAGGPGNEQFF